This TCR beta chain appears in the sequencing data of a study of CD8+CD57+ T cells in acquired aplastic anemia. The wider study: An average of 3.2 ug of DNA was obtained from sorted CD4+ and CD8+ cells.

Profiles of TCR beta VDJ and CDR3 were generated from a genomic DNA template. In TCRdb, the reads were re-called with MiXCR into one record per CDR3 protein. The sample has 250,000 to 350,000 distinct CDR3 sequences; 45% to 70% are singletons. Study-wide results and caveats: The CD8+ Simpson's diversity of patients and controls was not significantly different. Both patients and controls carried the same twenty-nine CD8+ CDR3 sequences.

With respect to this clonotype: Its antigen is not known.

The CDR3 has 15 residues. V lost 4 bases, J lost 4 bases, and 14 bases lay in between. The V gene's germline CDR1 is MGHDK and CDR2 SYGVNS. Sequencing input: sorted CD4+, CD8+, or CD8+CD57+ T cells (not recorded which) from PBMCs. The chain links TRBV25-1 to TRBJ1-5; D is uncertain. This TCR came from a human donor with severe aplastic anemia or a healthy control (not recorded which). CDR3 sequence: CASSGTRSGNQPQHF. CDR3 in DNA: TGTGCCAGCAGTGGTACAAGGTCTGGGAATCAGCCCCAGCATTTT.